The 28 T cell receptor beta chains given below trace back to one sample, sequenced in a study of early T cells in non-severe SARS-CoV-2 infection (dated by TCRdb to the early 2020s). The library was produced with 5' RACE. Sequenced on a NextSeq 500. Starting from the raw public reads, TCRdb applied fastp trimming at Q25, assembled clones with MiXCR and retained in-frame beta chains. Duplicate CDR3 protein sequences are folded into a single record with the most common DNA and genes. Here the sample has around 63,000 distinct CDR3 sequences; roughly 10% occur a single time. Less than 20% of the sample lies in the top ten. Sequenced here: whole blood, sampled at baseline. The receptor set was obtained from an adult who was a healthcare worker with PCR-confirmed SARS-CoV-2 infection or an uninfected control (not recorded which).

Written as DNA, the CDR3 is TGTGCCAGCCGGAAGGGAACTCAGCCCCAGCATTTT. It specifies CASRKGTQPQHF. J is TRBJ1-5 and V is TRBV28; D unclear. CDR1 and CDR2 (germline): MDHEN, SYDVKM. The CDR3 extends over 12 amino acids. V was clipped by 8 bases and J by 6 bases, with 11 bases between them.

This clonotype was picked up many times. The CDR3 nucleotides are TGTGCCAGCAGCGCGCAAAGATCACCCCTCCACTTT. Its translation: CASSAQRSPLHF. This sequence joins TRBV12-3 or TRBV12-4 and TRBJ1-6; D ambiguous. The CDR3 totals 12 residues. The V end was cut by 6 bases, the J end by 10 bases, with 10 bases between.

This clonotype was seen more than once but under ten times. The CDR3 protein is CSASPIRDQPQHF. CDR3 bases: TGCAGTGCTAGTCCAATCAGGGATCAGCCCCAGCATTTT. V usage is TRBV20-1 and J usage is TRBJ1-5; TRBD1 is a possible D gene (5 bases). The CDR3 sequence is 13 residues long. Looked up from germline, CDR1 is DFQATT and CDR2 is SNEGSKA (reference sequence). V lost 3 bases and J lost 5, with 11 bases in between.

In its sample, this clonotype was seen many times. The chain links TRBV7-6 to TRBJ2-1, with 9 positions matching TRBD2. Germline V lookup: CDR1 SGHVS, CDR2 FNYEAQ. Losses at the gene ends were 4 bases for V and 8 bases for J; bases not matched to a gene: 15. The CDR3 is made up of 17 amino acids. The CDR3 spells CASSYESSGSAGDEQFF. CDR3 sequence (DNA): TGTGCCAGCAGCTACGAGAGTAGCGGGAGCGCCGGGGATGAGCAGTTCTTC. Full variable domain (rest looked up from reference TRBV7-6 and TRBJ2-1): GAGVSQSPRYKVTKRGQDVALRCDPISGHVSLYWYRQALGQGPEFLTYFNYEAQQDKSGLPNDRFSAERPEGSISTLTIQRTEQRDSAMYRCASSYESSGSAGDEQFFGPGTRLTVL.

The CDR3 loop is CASSLAFRSSYNEQFF. In nucleotides, the CDR3 is TGTGCCAGCAGCTTAGCTTTCCGGAGCTCCTACAATGAGCAGTTCTTC. The V and J genes are TRBV11-2 and TRBJ2-1, with unresolved D. Trimming removed 1 base at V and 0 bases at J, with 10 bases between. Germline CDR1 and CDR2: SGHAT and FQNNGV. The CDR3 is 16 amino acids.

The V and J genes are TRBV29-1 and TRBJ2-4; unclear D gene. This CDR3 has 14 amino acids. Germline lookup yields CDR1 SQVTM and CDR2 ANQGSEA. Between the trimmed V and J ends, which lost 4 bases and 5 bases, there was a span of 15 bases. In DNA form, the CDR3 reads TGCAGCGTTGGACACCCATACGGAGAAAACATTCAGTACTTC. This codes for CSVGHPYGENIQYF. The complete variable domain, with remaining parts taken from reference TRBV29-1 and TRBJ2-4, reads SAVISQKPSRDICQRGTSLTIQCQVDSQVTMMFWYRQQPGQSLTLIATANQGSEATYESGFVIDKFPISRPNLTFSTLTVSNMSPEDSSIYLCSVGHPYGENIQYFGAGTRLSVL.

The chain recombines TRBV5-4 with TRBJ2-1; D gene ambiguous. Trimming took off 0 bases at V and 0 bases at J, with 10 bases between the two ends. CDR1 is SGHNT and CDR2 is YYREEE in the germline V gene (reference sequence). This CDR3 spans 16 amino acids. CDR3 sequence: CASSLAGKSSYNEQFF. In nucleotides, the CDR3 is TGTGCCAGCAGCTTGGCTGGCAAGAGCTCCTACAATGAGCAGTTCTTC.

The genes are TRBV15 and TRBJ2-2, with 13 bases lining up with TRBD2. Germline values: CDR1 LNHNV, CDR2 YYDKDF (reference sequence). The CDR3 has 19 residues. With 0 bases clipped from V and 0 bases from J, the junction kept 4 bases outside the gene matches. CDR3 DNA: TGTGCCACCAGCAGAGATCGACTAGCGGGAGGAACGAACACCGGGGAGCTGTTTTTT. Translation: CATSRDRLAGGTNTGELFF.

This clonotype was counted many times. The chain joins TRBV12-3 or TRBV12-4 to TRBJ2-3; no definite D call. Trimming removed 4 bases from V and 6 bases from J, with 5 bases in between. This CDR3 is built from 11 residues. Here the CDR3 reads CASSWMDTQYF. CDR3 nucleotide sequence: TGTGCCAGCAGTTGGATGGATACGCAGTATTTT.

Note on this clonotype: This may be a read error, as it is one base from a much larger clone. In DNA form, the CDR3 reads TGTGCCAGCAGTTCCATTATGCCCCCTGACAGGACGAGCTCCTACGAGCAGTACTTC. It encodes CASSSIMPPDRTSSYEQYF. This chain joins TRBV28 and TRBJ2-7; possibly TRBD1 for D (6 bases). Trimming took 4 bases from V and 0 from J, leaving 25 bases between them. The CDR3 is 19 amino acids. From germline, CDR1 is MDHEN and CDR2 SYDVKM.

Only a few counts were recorded for this clonotype. The gene calls are TRBV28 and TRBJ2-1, with 10 bases lining up with TRBD2. The CDR3 length is 17 residues. Germline V gene sequence: CDR1 MDHEN, CDR2 SYDVKM. V was pared by 5 bases and J by 4 bases, with 11 bases of the junction left unmatched. CDR3 region: CASSGAGGIFSYNEQFF. The DNA of the CDR3 is TGTGCCAGCAGTGGAGCGGGAGGGATTTTTTCGTACAATGAGCAGTTCTTC.

Ten or more counts support this clonotype. This chain connects TRBV29-1 to TRBJ1-2; 11 bases are a match to TRBD1. The junction had 1 base not matched to a gene; V was cut back by 6 bases and J by 4 bases. The CDR3 totals 12 residues. Germline CDR1 is SQVTM and CDR2 is ANQGSEA. The CDR3 nucleotides are TGCAGCGTCGGACAGGGGGCCTATGGCTACACCTTC. Its protein product is CSVGQGAYGYTF.

This clonotype was detected many times. The genes are TRBV6-6 and TRBJ2-2; 8 bases agree with TRBD1. V gave up 5 bases and J gave up 0 bases; unmatched junction bases: 2. This CDR3 region has 15 residues. Looked up from germline, CDR1 is MNHNY and CDR2 is SVGAGI (reference sequence). The CDR3 coding sequence is TGTGCCAGCAGTACAGGGGGTCCGAACACCGGGGAGCTGTTTTTT. Protein: CASSTGGPNTGELFF.

Ten or more counts support this clonotype. The chain links TRBV7-2 to TRBJ1-3; 7 bases agree with TRBD1. CDR3 size: 15 residues. Germline V gives CDR1 SGHTA, CDR2 FQGNSA. After removal of 6 bases from V and 0 bases from J, the junction contained 5 bases not matched to a gene. The CDR3 sequence: CASSPTGTSGNTIYF. CDR3 in DNA: TGTGCCAGCAGTCCGACAGGGACCTCTGGAAACACCATATATTTT.

The gene calls are TRBV3-1 and TRBJ1-4, with D hard to call. CDR1 and CDR2 (germline): LGHDT, YNNKEL (reference sequence). Trimming removed 1 base from V and 8 bases from J, with 8 bases in between. This CDR3 contains 13 residues. CDR3 sequence reads: CASSQGTREKLFF. The CDR3, as DNA: TGTGCCAGCAGCCAAGGCACACGGGAAAAACTGTTTTTT.

This clonotype was recorded a few times. The chain is built from TRBV7-2 and TRBJ1-2; TRBD1 might be the D (6 bases). V dropped 4 bases and J dropped 1 base, with 10 bases sitting between them. Per germline, CDR1 SGHTA and CDR2 FQGNSA. The CDR3 covers 14 residues. Here the CDR3 DNA reads TGTGCCAGCAGCTGGACAGCTTTTAACTATGGCTACACCTTC. This encodes CASSWTAFNYGYTF.

Many counts were recorded for this clonotype. This chain links TRBV24-1 with TRBJ2-7; TRBD1 is a possible D gene (6 bases). Germline V gene lookup returns CDR1 KGHDR and CDR2 SFDVKD. This CDR3 region has 20 residues. Trimming pared 0 bases from V and 0 bases from J, leaving 23 bases between. The CDR3 is CATSDLPVPLDRKVSYEQYF. Here the CDR3 DNA reads TGTGCCACCAGTGATTTGCCCGTGCCTCTAGACAGGAAAGTCTCCTACGAGCAGTACTTC.

This clonotype has at least ten counts. The rearrangement joins TRBV4-2 to TRBJ2-5, with 9 bases lining up with TRBD2. With V trimmed by 3 bases and J by 6 bases, 8 bases remained unmatched. This CDR3 has 15 residues. Germline V CDR1 and CDR2: LGHNA, YNFKEQ. The DNA of the CDR3 is TGTGCCAGCAGCCAGGGACTAGCTGCGATGCAGACCCAGTACTTC. This gives the protein CASSQGLAAMQTQYF.

This clonotype occurred many times. The chain carries TRBV11-2 and TRBJ2-5, with a tentative D call TRBD2 (6 bases). The CDR3 spans 14 residues. Germline V gene sequence: CDR1 SGHAT, CDR2 FQNNGV. Deletions cut 6 bases from V and 2 bases from J, with 13 bases between. In nucleotides, the CDR3 is TGTGCCAGCAGGACCGGTAGCGGACAAGAGACCCAGTACTTC. This translates into CASRTGSGQETQYF.

This clonotype was recorded at least ten times. The chain uses TRBV27 and TRBJ2-5; 12 nucleotides align to TRBD1. V lost 6 bases, J lost 4 bases, and 9 bases stayed unmatched. The CDR3 runs to 16 residues. Per the germline V gene, CDR1 is MNHEY and CDR2 is SMNVEV (reference sequence). The CDR3 is CASSRSGTGGRETQYF. As DNA, the CDR3 is TGTGCCAGCAGCCGAAGTGGGACAGGGGGCAGAGAGACCCAGTACTTC.

The sample holds many counts of this clonotype. CDR3: CASNLVRVTEAFF. In DNA form, the CDR3 reads TGTGCCAGCAACTTGGTTAGGGTCACTGAAGCTTTCTTT. The chain employs TRBV28 and TRBJ1-1; D not resolved. Germline V gene lookup returns CDR1 MDHEN and CDR2 SYDVKM. The CDR3 totals 13 residues. With 7 bases removed from V and 4 bases from J, the gap between germline ends came to 13 bases. The whole variable domain, remainder taken from reference TRBV28 and TRBJ1-1, is DVKVTQSSRYLVKRTGEKVFLECVQDMDHENMFWYRQDPGLGLRLIYFSYDVKMKEKGDIPEGYSVSREKKERFSLILESASTNQTSMYLCASNLVRVTEAFFGQGTRLTVV.

A few counts support this clonotype. The V and J genes are TRBV27 and TRBJ1-6; no firm D call. V lost 2 bases and J lost 6, with 14 bases in between. The germline V gene encodes CDR1 MNHEY and CDR2 SMNVEV (reference sequence). The CDR3 is 16 amino acids. This CDR3 reads CASSLRTGVRNSPLHF. CDR3 nucleotides: TGTGCCAGCAGTTTACGGACGGGTGTGCGTAATTCACCCCTCCACTTT.

This clonotype occurred many times. The V and J genes are TRBV20-1 and TRBJ2-5; possibly TRBD1 for D (5 bases). Germline values: CDR1 DFQATT, CDR2 SNEGSKA (reference sequence). The CDR3 runs 14 residues. With 0 bases removed from V and 7 bases from J, the gap between germline ends came to 15 bases. CDR3 DNA: TGCAGTGCTAGAGATCCATCTGGGGCTCGGACCCAGTACTTC. It encodes CSARDPSGARTQYF.

The V gene is TRBV10-3, the J gene TRBJ1-2; 8 positions match TRBD1. The trim removed 8 bases at V and 4 bases at J, leaving 9 bases unmatched. CDR3 size: 14 residues. The germline CDR1 and CDR2 sequences are ENHRY and SYGVKD. In DNA form, the CDR3 reads TGTGCCATCTCCCCAGGGGGCGCGGGCTATGGCTACACCTTC. Translation: CAISPGGAGYGYTF.

This clonotype was seen a few times. Here the CDR3 reads CASSPSGQVTYEQYF. Written as DNA, the CDR3 is TGTGCCAGCAGCCCCTCAGGACAGGTAACCTACGAGCAGTACTTC. The chain links TRBV7-8 to TRBJ2-7, with TRBD1 matching over 7 bases. The CDR3 is 15 amino acids. The trim removed 5 bases at V and 2 bases at J, leaving 9 bases unmatched. Germline CDR1 and CDR2: SGHVS and FQNEAQ.

V usage is TRBV28 and J usage is TRBJ2-5, with 10 positions matching TRBD1. The trim removed 5 bases at V and 1 base at J, leaving 4 bases unmatched. CDR3 length: 15 amino acids. Germline CDR1 reads MDHEN; CDR2 reads SYDVKM. The CDR3 DNA reads TGTGCCAGCAGTACTTGGACAGGGGGCCAAGAGACCCAGTACTTC. Translated: CASSTWTGGQETQYF. The complete variable domain, with remaining parts taken from reference TRBV28 and TRBJ2-5, reads DVKVTQSSRYLVKRTGEKVFLECVQDMDHENMFWYRQDPGLGLRLIYFSYDVKMKEKGDIPEGYSVSREKKERFSLILESASTNQTSMYLCASSTWTGGQETQYFGPGTRLLVL.

The gene calls are TRBV7-9 and TRBJ1-2, with D possibly being TRBD1 (6 bases). This CDR3 comprises 14 residues. The germline V gene encodes CDR1 SEHNR and CDR2 FQNEAQ (reference sequence). Trimming took off 6 bases at V and 3 bases at J, with 14 bases between the two ends. For the CDR3, the DNA is TGTGCCAGCAGGAATACAGGGACCCACTATGGCTACACCTTC. Its translation is CASRNTGTHYGYTF.

The chain has TRBV28 and TRBJ2-3; 8 nucleotides match TRBD2. V lost 6 bases to trimming and J lost 7 bases; unmatched junction nucleotides: 6. The germline V gene encodes CDR1 MDHEN and CDR2 SYDVKM. CDR3 length: 13 residues. The DNA for the CDR3 is TGTGCCAGCAGGTGGACGGGAGGGAATACGCAGTATTTT. Its protein product is CASRWTGGNTQYF.